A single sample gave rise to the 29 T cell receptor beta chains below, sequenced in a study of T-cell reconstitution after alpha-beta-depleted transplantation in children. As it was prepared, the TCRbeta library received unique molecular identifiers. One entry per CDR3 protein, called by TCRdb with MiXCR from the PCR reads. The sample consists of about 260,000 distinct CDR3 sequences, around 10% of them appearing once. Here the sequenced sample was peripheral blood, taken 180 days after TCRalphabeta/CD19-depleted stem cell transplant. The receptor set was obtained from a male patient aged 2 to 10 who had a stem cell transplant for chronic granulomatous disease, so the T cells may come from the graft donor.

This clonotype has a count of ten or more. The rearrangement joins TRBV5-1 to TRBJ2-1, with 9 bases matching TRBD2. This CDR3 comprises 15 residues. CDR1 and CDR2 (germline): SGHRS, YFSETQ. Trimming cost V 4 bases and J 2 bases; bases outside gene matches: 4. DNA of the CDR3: TGCGCCAGCAGCCCGACTAGCGGAACCTACAATGAGCAGTTCTTC. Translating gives CASSPTSGTYNEQFF.

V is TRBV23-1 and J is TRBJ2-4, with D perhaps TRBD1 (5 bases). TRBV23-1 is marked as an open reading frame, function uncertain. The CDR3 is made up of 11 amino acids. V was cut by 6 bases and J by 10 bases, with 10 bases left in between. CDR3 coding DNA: TGCGCCAGCAGCCTGGGGCGGATTCAGTACTTC. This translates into CASSLGRIQYF.

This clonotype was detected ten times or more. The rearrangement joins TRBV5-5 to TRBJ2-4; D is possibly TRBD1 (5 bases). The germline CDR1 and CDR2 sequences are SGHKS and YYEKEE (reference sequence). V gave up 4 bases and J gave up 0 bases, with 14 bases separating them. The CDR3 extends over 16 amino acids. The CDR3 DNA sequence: TGTGCCAGCAGCGGGAAGGGGCCCCTAGCCAAAAACATTCAGTACTTC. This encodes CASSGKGPLAKNIQYF.

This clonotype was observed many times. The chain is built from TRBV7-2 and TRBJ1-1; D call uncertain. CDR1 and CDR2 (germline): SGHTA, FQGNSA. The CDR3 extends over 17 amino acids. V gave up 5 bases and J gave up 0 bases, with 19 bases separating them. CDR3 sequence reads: CASSHLSGRALNTEAFF. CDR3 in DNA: TGTGCCAGCAGCCACCTCTCGGGCAGAGCACTGAACACTGAAGCTTTCTTT. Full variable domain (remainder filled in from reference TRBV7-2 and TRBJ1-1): GAGVSQSPSNKVTEKGKDVELRCDPISGHTALYWYRQSLGQGLEFLIYFQGNSAPDKSGLPSDRFSAERTGGSVSTLTIQRTQQEDSAVYLCASSHLSGRALNTEAFFGQGTRLTVV.

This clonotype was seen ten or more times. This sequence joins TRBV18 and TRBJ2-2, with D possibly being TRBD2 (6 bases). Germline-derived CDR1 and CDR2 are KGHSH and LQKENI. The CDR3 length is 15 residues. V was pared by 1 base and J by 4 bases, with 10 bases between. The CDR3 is CASSPLREVTGELFF. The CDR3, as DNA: TGTGCCAGCTCACCACTGCGGGAAGTCACCGGGGAGCTGTTTTTT.

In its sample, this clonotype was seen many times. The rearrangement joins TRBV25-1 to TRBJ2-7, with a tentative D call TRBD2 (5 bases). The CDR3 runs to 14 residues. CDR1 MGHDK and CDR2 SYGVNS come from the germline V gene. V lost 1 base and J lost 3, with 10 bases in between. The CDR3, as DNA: TGTGCCAGCAGTGAATCTGCTAGCAGCTACGAGCAGTACTTC. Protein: CASSESASSYEQYF.

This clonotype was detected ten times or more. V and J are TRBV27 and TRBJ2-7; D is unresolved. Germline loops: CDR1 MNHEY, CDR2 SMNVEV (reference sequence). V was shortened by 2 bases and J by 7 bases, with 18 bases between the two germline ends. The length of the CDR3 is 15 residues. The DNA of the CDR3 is TGTGCCAGCAGTTTAAGGTACGACGGCCCGATGGAGCAGTACTTC. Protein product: CASSLRYDGPMEQYF.

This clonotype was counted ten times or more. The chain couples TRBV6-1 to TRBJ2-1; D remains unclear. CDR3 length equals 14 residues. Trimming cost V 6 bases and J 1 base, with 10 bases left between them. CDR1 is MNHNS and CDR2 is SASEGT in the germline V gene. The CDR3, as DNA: TGTGCCAGCAGCCACGGTGGATCCTACAATGAGCAGTTCTTC. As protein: CASSHGGSYNEQFF.

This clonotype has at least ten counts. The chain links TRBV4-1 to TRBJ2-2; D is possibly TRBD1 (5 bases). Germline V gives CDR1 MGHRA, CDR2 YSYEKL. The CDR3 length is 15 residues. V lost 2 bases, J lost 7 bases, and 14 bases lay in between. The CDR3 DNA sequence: TGCGCCAGCAGCCAACCCGGACAAGCTCGCGGGGAGCTGTTTTTT. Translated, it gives CASSQPGQARGELFF.

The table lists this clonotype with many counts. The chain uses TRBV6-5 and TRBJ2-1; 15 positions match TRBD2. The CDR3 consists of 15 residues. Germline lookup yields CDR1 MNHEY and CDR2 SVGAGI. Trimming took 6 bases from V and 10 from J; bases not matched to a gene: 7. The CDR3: CASSRTSGRAREQFF. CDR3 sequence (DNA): TGTGCCAGCAGCCGGACTAGCGGGAGGGCCAGAGAGCAGTTCTTC.

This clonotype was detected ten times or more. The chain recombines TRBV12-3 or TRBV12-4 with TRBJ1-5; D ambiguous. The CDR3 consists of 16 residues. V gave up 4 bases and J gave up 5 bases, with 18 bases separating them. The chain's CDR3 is CASSSRWTEGDQPQHF. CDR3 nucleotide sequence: TGTGCCAGCAGTTCCCGATGGACGGAGGGCGATCAGCCCCAGCATTTT.

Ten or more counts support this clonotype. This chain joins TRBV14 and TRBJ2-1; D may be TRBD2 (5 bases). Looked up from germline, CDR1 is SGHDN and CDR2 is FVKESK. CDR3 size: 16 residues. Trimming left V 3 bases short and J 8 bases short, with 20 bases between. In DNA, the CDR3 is TGTGCCAGCAGCCATGGGGAGAGGTGGGTTTTCGATGAGCAGTTCTTC. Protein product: CASSHGERWVFDEQFF.

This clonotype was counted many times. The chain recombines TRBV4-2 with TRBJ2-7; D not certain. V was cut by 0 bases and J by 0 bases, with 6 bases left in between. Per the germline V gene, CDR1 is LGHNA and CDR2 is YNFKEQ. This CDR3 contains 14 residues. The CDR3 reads CASSQDPYSYEQYF. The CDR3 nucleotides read TGTGCCAGCAGCCAAGATCCGTACTCCTACGAGCAGTACTTC.

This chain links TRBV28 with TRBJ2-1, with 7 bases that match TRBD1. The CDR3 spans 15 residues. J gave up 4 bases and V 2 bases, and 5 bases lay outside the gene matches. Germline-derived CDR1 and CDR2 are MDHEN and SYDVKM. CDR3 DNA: TGTGCCAGCAGTTTACCGGCAGGGGGTTACAATGAGCAGTTCTTC. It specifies CASSLPAGGYNEQFF.

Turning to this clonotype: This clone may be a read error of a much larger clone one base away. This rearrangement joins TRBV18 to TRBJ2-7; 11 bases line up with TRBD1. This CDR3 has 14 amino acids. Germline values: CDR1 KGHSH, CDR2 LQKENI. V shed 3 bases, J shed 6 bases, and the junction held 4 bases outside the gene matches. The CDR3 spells CASSPGQGVSEQYF. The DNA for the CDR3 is TGTGCCAGCTCACCGGGACAGGGGGTATCCGAGCAGTACTTC. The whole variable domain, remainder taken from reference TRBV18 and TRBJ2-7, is NAGVMQNPRHLVRRRGQEARLRCSPMKGHSHVYWYRQLPEEGLKFMVYLQKENIIDESGMPKERFSAEFPKEGPSILRIQQVVRGDSAAYFCASSPGQGVSEQYFGPGTRLTVT.

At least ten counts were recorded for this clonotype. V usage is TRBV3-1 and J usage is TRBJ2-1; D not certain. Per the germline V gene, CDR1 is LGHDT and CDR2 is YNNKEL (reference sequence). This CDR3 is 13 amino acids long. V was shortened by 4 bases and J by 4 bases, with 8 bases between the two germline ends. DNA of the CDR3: TGTGCCAGCAGCCTTTCGGATTACAATGAGCAGTTCTTC. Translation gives CASSLSDYNEQFF.

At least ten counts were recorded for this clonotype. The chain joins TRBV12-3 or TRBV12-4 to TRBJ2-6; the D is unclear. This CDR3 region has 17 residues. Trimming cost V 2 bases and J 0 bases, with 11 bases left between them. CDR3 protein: CASSLRVARSGANVLTF. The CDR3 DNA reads TGTGCCAGCAGTTTACGGGTAGCCCGCTCTGGGGCCAACGTCCTGACTTTC.

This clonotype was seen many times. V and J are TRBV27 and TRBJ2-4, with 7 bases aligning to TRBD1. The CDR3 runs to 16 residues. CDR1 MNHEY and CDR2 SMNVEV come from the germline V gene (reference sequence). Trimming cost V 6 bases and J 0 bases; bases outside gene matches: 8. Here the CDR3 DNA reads TGTGCCAGCAGCTATCACAGGGGCCTAGCCAAAAACATTCAGTACTTC. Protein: CASSYHRGLAKNIQYF.

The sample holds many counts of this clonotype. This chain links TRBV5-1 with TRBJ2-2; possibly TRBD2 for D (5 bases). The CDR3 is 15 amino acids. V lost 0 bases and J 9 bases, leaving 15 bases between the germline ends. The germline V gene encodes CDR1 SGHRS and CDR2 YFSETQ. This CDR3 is CASSLEGARVRELFF. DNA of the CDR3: TGCGCCAGCAGCTTGGAGGGAGCAAGAGTCAGGGAGCTGTTTTTT.

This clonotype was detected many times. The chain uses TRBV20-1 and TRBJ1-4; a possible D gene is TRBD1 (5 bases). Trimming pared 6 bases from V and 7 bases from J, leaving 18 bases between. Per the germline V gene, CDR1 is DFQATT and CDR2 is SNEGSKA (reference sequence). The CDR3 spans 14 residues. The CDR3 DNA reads TGCAGTGCGAGCAGGGATGGGCAGTCTGAAAAACTGTTTTTT. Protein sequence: CSASRDGQSEKLFF.

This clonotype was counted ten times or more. CDR3 residues: CASSLEGEETQYF. In DNA, the CDR3 is TGCGCCAGCAGCTTAGAAGGGGAGGAGACCCAGTACTTC. The chain uses TRBV5-1 and TRBJ2-5; the D gene could be TRBD1 or TRBD2 (5 bases each). The CDR3 is made up of 13 amino acids. Trimming pared 2 bases from V and 5 bases from J, leaving 10 bases between. CDR1 SGHRS and CDR2 YFSETQ come from the germline V gene. Full variable domain (rest looked up from reference TRBV5-1 and TRBJ2-5): KAGVTQTPRYLIKTRGQQVTLSCSPISGHRSVSWYQQTPGQGLQFLFEYFSETQRNKGNFPGRFSGRQFSNSRSEMNVSTLELGDSALYLCASSLEGEETQYFGPGTRLLVL.

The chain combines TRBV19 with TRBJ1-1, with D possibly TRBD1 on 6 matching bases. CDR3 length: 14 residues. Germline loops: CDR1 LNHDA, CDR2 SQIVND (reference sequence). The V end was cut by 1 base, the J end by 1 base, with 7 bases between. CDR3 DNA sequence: TGTGCCAGTAGTATAGGGGGGGCGAACACTGAAGCTTTCTTT. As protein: CASSIGGANTEAFF.

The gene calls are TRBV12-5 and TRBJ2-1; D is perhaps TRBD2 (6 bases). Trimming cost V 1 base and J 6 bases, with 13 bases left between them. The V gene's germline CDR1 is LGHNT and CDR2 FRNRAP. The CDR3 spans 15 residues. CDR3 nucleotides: TGTGCTAGTGGTTTGGAAAGGAGGGGAGGCAATGAGCAGTTCTTC. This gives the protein CASGLERRGGNEQFF.

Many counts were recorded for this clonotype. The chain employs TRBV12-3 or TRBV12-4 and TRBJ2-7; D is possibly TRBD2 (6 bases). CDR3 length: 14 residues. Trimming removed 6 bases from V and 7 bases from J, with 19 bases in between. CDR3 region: CASSSTGPSGEQYF. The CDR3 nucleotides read TGTGCCAGCAGCTCAACCGGGCCAAGCGGGGAGCAGTACTTC.

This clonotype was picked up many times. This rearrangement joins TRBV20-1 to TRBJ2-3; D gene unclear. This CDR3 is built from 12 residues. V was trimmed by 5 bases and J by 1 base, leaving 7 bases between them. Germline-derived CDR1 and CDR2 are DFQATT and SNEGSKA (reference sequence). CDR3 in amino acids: CSASKRTDTQYF. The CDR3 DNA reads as TGCAGTGCTTCAAAACGCACAGATACGCAGTATTTT.

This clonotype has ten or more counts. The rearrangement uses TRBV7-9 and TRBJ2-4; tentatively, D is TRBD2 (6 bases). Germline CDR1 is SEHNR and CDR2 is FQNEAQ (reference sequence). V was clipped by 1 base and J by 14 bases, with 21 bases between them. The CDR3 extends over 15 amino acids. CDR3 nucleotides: TGTGCCAGCAGCTTAGTAGTGACTGGTAGCGGACGAAAGTACTTC. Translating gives CASSLVVTGSGRKYF.

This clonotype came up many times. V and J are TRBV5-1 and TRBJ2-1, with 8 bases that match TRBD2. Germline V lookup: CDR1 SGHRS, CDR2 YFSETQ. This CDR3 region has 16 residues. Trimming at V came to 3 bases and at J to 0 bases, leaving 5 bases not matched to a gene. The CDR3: CASSSIAGSSYNEQFF. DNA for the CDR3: TGCGCCAGCAGCTCCATAGCGGGGTCCTCCTACAATGAGCAGTTCTTC.

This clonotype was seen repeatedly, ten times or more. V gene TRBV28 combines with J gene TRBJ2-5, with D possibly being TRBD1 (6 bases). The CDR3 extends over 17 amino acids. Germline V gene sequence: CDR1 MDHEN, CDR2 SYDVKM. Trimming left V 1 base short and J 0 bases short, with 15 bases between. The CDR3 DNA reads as TGTGCCAGCAGTTTATCCCTCGGGACAATCTACCAAGAGACCCAGTACTTC. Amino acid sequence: CASSLSLGTIYQETQYF.

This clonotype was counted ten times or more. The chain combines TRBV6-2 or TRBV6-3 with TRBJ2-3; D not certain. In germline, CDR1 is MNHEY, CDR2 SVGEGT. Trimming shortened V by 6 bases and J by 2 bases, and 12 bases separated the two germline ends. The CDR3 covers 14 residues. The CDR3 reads CASRTEYHTDTQYF. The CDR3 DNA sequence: TGTGCCAGCAGAACCGAGTACCACACAGATACGCAGTATTTT.